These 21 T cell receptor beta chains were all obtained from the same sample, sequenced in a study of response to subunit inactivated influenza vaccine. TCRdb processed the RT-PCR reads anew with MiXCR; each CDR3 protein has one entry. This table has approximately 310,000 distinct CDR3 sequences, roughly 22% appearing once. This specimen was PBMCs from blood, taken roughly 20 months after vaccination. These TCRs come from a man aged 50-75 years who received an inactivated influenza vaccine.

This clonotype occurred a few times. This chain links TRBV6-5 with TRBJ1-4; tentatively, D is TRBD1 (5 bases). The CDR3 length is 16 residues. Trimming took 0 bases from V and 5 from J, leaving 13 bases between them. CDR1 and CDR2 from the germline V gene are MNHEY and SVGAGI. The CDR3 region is CASSYSKGTGNEKLFF. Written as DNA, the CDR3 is TGTGCCAGCAGTTACTCGAAAGGGACGGGCAATGAAAAACTGTTTTTT.

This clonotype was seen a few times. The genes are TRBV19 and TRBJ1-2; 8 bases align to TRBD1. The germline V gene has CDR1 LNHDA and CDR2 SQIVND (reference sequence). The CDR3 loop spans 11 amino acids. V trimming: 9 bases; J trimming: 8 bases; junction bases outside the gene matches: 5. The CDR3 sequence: CASRDRGGYTF. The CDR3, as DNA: TGTGCCAGCAGAGACAGGGGCGGCTACACCTTC.

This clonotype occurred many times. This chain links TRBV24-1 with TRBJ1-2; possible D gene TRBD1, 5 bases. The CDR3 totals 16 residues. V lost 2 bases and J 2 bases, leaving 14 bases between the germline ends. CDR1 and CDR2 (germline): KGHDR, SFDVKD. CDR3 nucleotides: TGTGCCACCAGTGATTCGTTCCAGGGACCCAACTATGGCTACACCTTC. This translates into CATSDSFQGPNYGYTF.

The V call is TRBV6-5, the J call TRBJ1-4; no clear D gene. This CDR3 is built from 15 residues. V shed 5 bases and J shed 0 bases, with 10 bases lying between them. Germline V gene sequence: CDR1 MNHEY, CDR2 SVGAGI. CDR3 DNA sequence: TGTGCCAGCAGTCCCTCCAGTGCAACTAATGAAAAACTGTTTTTT. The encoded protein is CASSPSSATNEKLFF.

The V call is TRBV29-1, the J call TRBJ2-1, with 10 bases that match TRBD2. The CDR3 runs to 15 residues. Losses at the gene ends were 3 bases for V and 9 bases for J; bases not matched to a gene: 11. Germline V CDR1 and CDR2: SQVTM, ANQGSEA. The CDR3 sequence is CSVEGRSGRYGEQFF. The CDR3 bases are TGCAGCGTTGAGGGTCGTAGCGGGAGGTATGGTGAGCAGTTCTTC.

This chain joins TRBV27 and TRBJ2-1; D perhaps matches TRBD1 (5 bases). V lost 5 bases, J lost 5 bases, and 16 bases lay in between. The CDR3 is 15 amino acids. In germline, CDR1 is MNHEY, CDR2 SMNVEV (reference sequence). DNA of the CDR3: TGTGCCAGCAGTCCTCAGACAGAGATGGACAATGAGCAGTTCTTC. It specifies CASSPQTEMDNEQFF.

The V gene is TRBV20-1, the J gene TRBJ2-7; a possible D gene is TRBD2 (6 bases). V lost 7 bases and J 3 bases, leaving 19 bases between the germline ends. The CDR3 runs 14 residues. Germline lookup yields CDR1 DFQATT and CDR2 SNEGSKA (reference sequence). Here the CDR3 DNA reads TGCAGTGGCCGCGGGGCTTTGCTTATCTACGAGCAGTACTTC. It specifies CSGRGALLIYEQYF.

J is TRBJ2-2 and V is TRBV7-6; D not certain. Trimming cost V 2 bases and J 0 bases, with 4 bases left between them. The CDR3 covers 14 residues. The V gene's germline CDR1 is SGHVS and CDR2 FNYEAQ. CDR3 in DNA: TGTGCCAGCAGCTTATACACGAACACCGGGGAGCTGTTTTTT. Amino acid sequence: CASSLYTNTGELFF.

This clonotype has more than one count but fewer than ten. The CDR3 region is CASSESRGNEQFF. DNA for the CDR3: TGTGCCAGCAGTGAGTCTAGGGGAAATGAGCAGTTCTTC. The chain is built from TRBV2 and TRBJ2-1; D perhaps matches TRBD1 (5 bases). The CDR3 sequence is 13 residues long. The V and J ends lost 3 bases and 7 bases respectively, with 10 bases between them. CDR1 is SNHLY, CDR2 FYNNEI, per germline. Combining the CDR3 with reference TRBV2 and TRBJ2-1 gives the whole variable domain EPEVTQTPSHQVTQMGQEVILRCVPISNHLYFYWYRQILGQKVEFLVSFYNNEISEKSEIFDDQFSVERPDGSNFTLKIRSTKLEDSAMYFCASSESRGNEQFFGPGTRLTVL.

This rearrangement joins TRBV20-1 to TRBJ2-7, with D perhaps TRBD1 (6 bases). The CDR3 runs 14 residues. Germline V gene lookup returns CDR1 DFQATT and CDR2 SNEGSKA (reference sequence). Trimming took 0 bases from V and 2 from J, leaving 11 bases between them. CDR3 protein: CSAREGAVTYEQYF. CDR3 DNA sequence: TGCAGTGCTAGAGAGGGGGCTGTCACCTACGAGCAGTACTTC.

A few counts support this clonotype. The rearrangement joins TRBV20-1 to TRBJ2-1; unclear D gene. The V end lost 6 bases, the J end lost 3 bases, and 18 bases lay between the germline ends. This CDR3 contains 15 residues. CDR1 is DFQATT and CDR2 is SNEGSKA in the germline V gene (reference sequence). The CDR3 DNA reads TGCAGTGCCCACCCGGACCCGACGATCTACAATGAGCAGTTCTTC. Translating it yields CSAHPDPTIYNEQFF.

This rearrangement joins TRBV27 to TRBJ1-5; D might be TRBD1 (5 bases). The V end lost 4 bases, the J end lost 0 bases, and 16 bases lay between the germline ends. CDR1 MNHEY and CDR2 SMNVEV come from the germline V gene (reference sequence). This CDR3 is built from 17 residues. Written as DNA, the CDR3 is TGTGCCAGCAGTTCAAGAGACAGAGGCCTTAGCAATCAGCCCCAGCATTTT. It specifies CASSSRDRGLSNQPQHF.

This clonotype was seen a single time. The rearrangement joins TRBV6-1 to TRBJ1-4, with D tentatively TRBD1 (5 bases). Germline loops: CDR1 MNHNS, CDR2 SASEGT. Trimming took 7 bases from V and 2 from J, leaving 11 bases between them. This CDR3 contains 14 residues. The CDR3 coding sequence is TGTGCCAGCACCCGAGGGGCTACTAATGAAAAACTGTTTTTT. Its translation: CASTRGATNEKLFF.

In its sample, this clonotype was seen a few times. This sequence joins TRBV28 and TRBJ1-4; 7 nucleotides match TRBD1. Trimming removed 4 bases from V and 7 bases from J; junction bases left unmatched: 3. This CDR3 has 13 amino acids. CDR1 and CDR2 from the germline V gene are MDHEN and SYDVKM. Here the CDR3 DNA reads TGTGCCAGCAGTTCAGGGGGAAGTGAAAAACTGTTTTTT. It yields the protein CASSSGGSEKLFF.

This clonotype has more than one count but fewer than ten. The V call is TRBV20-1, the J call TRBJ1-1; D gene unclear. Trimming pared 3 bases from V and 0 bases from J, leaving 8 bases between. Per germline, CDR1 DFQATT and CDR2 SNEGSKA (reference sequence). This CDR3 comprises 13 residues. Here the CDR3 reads CSASLGMNTEAFF. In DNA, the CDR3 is TGCAGTGCTAGCCTGGGGATGAACACTGAAGCTTTCTTT.

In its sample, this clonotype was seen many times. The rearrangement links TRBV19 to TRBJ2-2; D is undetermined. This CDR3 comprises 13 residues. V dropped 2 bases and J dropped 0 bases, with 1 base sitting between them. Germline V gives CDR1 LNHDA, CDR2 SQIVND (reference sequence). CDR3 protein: CASSITNTGELFF. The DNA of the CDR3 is TGTGCCAGTAGTATAACGAACACCGGGGAGCTGTTTTTT.

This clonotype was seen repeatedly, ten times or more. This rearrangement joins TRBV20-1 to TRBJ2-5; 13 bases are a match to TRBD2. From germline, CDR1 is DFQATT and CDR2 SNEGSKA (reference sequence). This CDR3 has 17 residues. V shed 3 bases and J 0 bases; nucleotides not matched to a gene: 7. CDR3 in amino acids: CSASSFTSGRDQETQYF. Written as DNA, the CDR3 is TGCAGTGCTAGCTCATTTACTAGCGGGAGGGACCAAGAGACCCAGTACTTC.

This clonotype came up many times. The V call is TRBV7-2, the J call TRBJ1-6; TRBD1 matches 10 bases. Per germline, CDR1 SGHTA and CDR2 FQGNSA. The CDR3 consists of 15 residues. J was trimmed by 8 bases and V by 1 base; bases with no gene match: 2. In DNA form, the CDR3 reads TGTGCCAGCAGCTTAGTTGGGACAGGGGATTCACCCCTCCACTTT. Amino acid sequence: CASSLVGTGDSPLHF.

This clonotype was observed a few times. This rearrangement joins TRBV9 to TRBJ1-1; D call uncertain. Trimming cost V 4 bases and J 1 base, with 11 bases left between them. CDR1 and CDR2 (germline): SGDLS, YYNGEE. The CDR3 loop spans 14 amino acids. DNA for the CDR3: TGTGCCAGCAGCTCGACGGCGCAGAACACTGAAGCTTTCTTT. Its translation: CASSSTAQNTEAFF.

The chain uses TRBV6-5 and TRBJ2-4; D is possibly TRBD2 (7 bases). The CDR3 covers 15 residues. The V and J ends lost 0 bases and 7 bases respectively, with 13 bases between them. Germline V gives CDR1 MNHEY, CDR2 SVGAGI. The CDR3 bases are TGTGCCAGCAGTTACTCCTCGGGGAGGGGGAACATTCAGTACTTC. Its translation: CASSYSSGRGNIQYF.

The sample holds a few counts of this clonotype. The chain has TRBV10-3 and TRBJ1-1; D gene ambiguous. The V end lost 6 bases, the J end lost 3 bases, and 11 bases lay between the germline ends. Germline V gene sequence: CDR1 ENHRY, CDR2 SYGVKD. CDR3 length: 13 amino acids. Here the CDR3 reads CAIRTRLDTEAFF. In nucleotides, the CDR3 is TGTGCCATCAGGACTAGGCTCGACACTGAAGCTTTCTTT.